Sequencing of this TCR beta chain was carried out in a study of T cell responses to AZD1222 COVID-19 vaccine. Overall study results and limits: Sampling captured repertoires only after the peak T cell response. Unmutated variant regions reportedly attract nearly half of all spike-specific TCRs.

Trimming cost V 2 bases and J 2 bases, with 7 bases left between them. This CDR3 region has 14 residues. In germline, CDR1 is MNHEY, CDR2 SMNVEV (reference sequence). Sequenced by immunoSEQ multiplex PCR; TCRdb stores in-frame clones only, minus some. The data contain around 180,000 clones, roughly 92% of them seen just once; the ten biggest clones take up roughly 1.5%. Analysis merged second doses at about 4 or about 12 weeks. Regarding this clone: What it recognizes is unknown. Distinct nucleotide sequences in the sample also encode this CDR3.

The clonotype was recovered from an adult who received the AZD1222 COVID-19 vaccine. This sample comprised peripheral blood, obtained 28 days after the second AZD1222 dose. The chain joins TRBV27 to TRBJ1-5; D might be TRBD1 (5 bases). For the CDR3, the DNA is TGTGCCAGCAGTTTACGGGGGGGCAATCAGCCCCAGCATTTT. Amino acid sequence: CASSLRGGNQPQHF.